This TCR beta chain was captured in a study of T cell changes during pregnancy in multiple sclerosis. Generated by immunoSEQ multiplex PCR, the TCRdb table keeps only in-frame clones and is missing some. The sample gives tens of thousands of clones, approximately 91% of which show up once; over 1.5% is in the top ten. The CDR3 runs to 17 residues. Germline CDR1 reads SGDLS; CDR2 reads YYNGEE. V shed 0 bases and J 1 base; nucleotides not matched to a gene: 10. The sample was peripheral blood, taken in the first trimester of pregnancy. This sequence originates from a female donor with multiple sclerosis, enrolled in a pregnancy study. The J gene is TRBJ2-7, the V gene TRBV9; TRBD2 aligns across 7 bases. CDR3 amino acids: CASSVGGGSGTSYEQYF. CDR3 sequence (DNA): TGTGCCAGCAGCGTAGGGGGGGGGAGCGGGACTTCCTACGAGCAGTACTTC.